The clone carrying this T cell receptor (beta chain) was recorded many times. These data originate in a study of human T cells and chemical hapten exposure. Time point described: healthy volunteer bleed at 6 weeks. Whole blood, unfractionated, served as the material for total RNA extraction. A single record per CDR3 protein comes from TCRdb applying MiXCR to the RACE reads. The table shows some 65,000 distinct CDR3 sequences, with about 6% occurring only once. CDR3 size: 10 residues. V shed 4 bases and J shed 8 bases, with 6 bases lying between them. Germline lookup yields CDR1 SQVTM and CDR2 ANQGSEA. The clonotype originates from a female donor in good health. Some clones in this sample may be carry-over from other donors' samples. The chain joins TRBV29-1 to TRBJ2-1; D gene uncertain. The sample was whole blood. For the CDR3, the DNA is TGCAGCGTTGGGGCTGATGAGCAGTTCTTC. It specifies CSVGADEQFF.